This T cell receptor beta chain was profiled in a study of PD-1 blockade in classical Hodgkin lymphoma. Repertoires were generated with immunoSEQ multiplex PCR, while TCRdb's copy carries only in-frame clones and drops some. The profile shows about 35,000 clones, 60% to 80% of them singletons. The CDR3 loop spans 14 amino acids. CDR1 and CDR2 from the germline V gene are SGHNT and YYREEE (reference sequence). V lost 3 bases, J lost 2 bases, and 9 bases lay in between. Autologous stem cell transplantation was followed by relapse in every patient, and brentuximab vedotin exposure varied. The sample here was peripheral blood mononuclear cells (PBMCs), taken before the second cycle of nivolumab. The V and J genes are TRBV5-4 and TRBJ2-1; D remains unclear. The clonotype comes from a human donor with classical Hodgkin lymphoma. The CDR3 bases are TGTGCCAGCAGCTCGTCATATCCCTACAATGAGCAGTTCTTC. Amino acids: CASSSSYPYNEQFF.